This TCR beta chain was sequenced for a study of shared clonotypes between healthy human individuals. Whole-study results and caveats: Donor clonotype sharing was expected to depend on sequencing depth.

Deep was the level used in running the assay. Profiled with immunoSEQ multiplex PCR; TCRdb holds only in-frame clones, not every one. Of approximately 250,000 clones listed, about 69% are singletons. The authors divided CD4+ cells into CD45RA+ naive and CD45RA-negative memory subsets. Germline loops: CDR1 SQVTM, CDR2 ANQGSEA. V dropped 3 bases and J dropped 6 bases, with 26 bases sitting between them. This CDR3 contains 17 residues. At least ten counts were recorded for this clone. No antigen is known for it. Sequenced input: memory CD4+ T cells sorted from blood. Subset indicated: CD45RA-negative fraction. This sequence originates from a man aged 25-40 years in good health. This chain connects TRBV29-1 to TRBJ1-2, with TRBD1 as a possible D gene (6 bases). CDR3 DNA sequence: TGCAGCGTTGAGGTGCTAAGTCTTGACAGGCAATCAGATGGCTACACCTTC. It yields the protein CSVEVLSLDRQSDGYTF.